One and the same sample provided the 29 T cell receptor beta chains below, sequenced in a study of neurological immune-mediated disorders. TCRdb re-called the 5' RACE reads with MiXCR, one entry per CDR3 protein. The table lists more than 50,000 distinct CDR3 sequences, approximately 25% of them singletons. Documented time point: technical triplicate 2. Specimen: PBMCs. These receptors all come from a man in his 60s with HTLV-1-associated myelopathy (HAM/TSP).

There are many counts of this clonotype. This chain links TRBV7-3 with TRBJ2-2, with D possibly matching TRBD2 (6 bases). CDR1 and CDR2 (germline): SGHTA, FQGTGA. This CDR3 is 16 amino acids long. V dropped 7 bases and J dropped 0 bases, with 15 bases sitting between them. CDR3 DNA sequence: TGTGCCAGCACCCAACGGGACTTCCCGAACACCGGGGAGCTGTTTTTT. Protein sequence: CASTQRDFPNTGELFF.

CDR3 amino acids: CASSPTPGQTMNTEAFF. The CDR3 nucleotides are TGCGCCAGCAGCCCAACTCCGGGACAGACAATGAACACTGAAGCTTTCTTT. V is TRBV5-1 and J is TRBJ1-1; 7 bases map to TRBD1. Losses at the gene ends were 4 bases for V and 0 bases for J; bases not matched to a gene: 12. Germline CDR1 reads SGHRS; CDR2 reads YFSETQ. The CDR3 is 17 amino acids.

The sample holds many counts of this clonotype. This chain joins TRBV12-3 or TRBV12-4 and TRBJ1-2, with D perhaps TRBD1 (5 bases). The CDR3 totals 12 residues. V was trimmed by 2 bases and J by 8 bases, leaving 9 bases between them. The CDR3 DNA reads TGTGCCAGCAGTTTAAGAGGGGACGGCTACACCTTC. Residues: CASSLRGDGYTF.

This clonotype was counted once. The chain uses TRBV11-2 and TRBJ2-1; TRBD1 matches at 7 bases. V lost 1 base, J lost 0 bases, and 12 bases stayed unmatched. This CDR3 contains 19 residues. Germline CDR1 and CDR2: SGHAT and FQNNGV. Written as DNA, the CDR3 is TGTGCCAGCAGCTTAGGAGGCATTGGACAGGTGATCTCCTACAATGAGCAGTTCTTC. Amino acid sequence: CASSLGGIGQVISYNEQFF.

V usage is TRBV10-3 and J usage is TRBJ2-2, with 7 bases fitting TRBD2. The CDR3 extends over 12 amino acids. Per the germline V gene, CDR1 is ENHRY and CDR2 is SYGVKD. The trim removed 11 bases at V and 6 bases at J, leaving 6 bases unmatched. The CDR3 sequence: CALLGGSGELFF. The CDR3, as DNA: TGTGCCCTTCTGGGAGGGTCCGGGGAGCTGTTTTTT.

This clonotype was counted ten times or more. The chain carries TRBV20-1 and TRBJ2-1; tentative D call: TRBD2 (6 bases). Looked up from germline, CDR1 is DFQATT and CDR2 is SNEGSKA (reference sequence). Trimming left V 1 base short and J 5 bases short, with 18 bases between. The CDR3 consists of 16 residues. The DNA of the CDR3 is TGCAGTGCTAGAGGGTTGGGTAGCGGAAAGAACAATGAGCAGTTCTTC. It codes for CSARGLGSGKNNEQFF.

The DNA of the CDR3 is TGTGCCACCAGCAGAGATCGGAGCGGGGTGCAGGCTGAGCAGTTCTTC. Its protein is CATSRDRSGVQAEQFF. The V and J genes are TRBV15 and TRBJ2-1, with 7 bases fitting TRBD2. Germline CDR1 is LNHNV and CDR2 is YYDKDF (reference sequence). The V gene end was trimmed by 0 bases and the J gene end by 9 bases; junction bases not matched to a gene: 11. This CDR3 is 16 amino acids long.

This clonotype was seen ten or more times. V and J are TRBV4-1 and TRBJ2-3; perhaps TRBD2 as D (5 bases). This CDR3 has 15 residues. Trimming stripped 0 bases from V and 6 bases from J, with 13 bases between. CDR1 and CDR2 (germline): MGHRA, YSYEKL. The CDR3 nucleotides read TGCGCCAGCAGCCAAGAAAAAGACCGAGGGGATACGCAGTATTTT. Translated: CASSQEKDRGDTQYF.

This clonotype came up many times. The rearrangement uses TRBV24-1 and TRBJ2-2, with D perhaps matching TRBD1 (5 bases). The CDR3 has 15 residues. Germline assignment: CDR1 KGHDR and CDR2 SFDVKD. The V and J ends lost 6 bases and 2 bases respectively, with 12 bases between them. The CDR3 sequence: CATSLSQGNTGELFF. The CDR3 nucleotides are TGTGCCACCAGTCTCTCCCAGGGCAACACCGGGGAGCTGTTTTTT.

The chain is built from TRBV24-1 and TRBJ2-7; 7 positions agree with TRBD1. CDR1 and CDR2 (germline): KGHDR, SFDVKD. Trimming removed 7 bases from V and 3 bases from J; junction bases left unmatched: 5. This CDR3 region has 13 residues. CDR3 nucleotide sequence: TGTGCCACCAGCAAGAGACAGGGCTACGAGCAGTACTTC. It encodes CATSKRQGYEQYF.

This clonotype was seen repeatedly, ten times or more. This chain connects TRBV7-9 to TRBJ2-7; a possible D gene is TRBD2 (6 bases). Germline V CDR1 and CDR2: SEHNR, FQNEAQ (reference sequence). V was pared by 3 bases and J by 5 bases, with 14 bases between. CDR3 length equals 14 residues. The DNA for the CDR3 is TGTGCCAGCAGCTTGGAGGGGTACGGGAACGAGCAGTACTTC. Translating it yields CASSLEGYGNEQYF.

The V gene is TRBV29-1, the J gene TRBJ1-5; 8 bases fit TRBD1. The CDR3 is 13 residues long. The V and J ends lost 5 bases and 4 bases, in that order; junction bases with no gene match: 4. The germline CDR1 and CDR2 sequences are SQVTM and ANQGSEA. The CDR3 here is CSVTQGANQPQHF. CDR3 bases: TGCAGCGTTACCCAGGGGGCTAATCAGCCCCAGCATTTT. Complete variable domain (other parts from reference TRBV29-1 and TRBJ1-5): SAVISQKPSRDICQRGTSLTIQCQVDSQVTMMFWYRQQPGQSLTLIATANQGSEATYESGFVIDKFPISRPNLTFSTLTVSNMSPEDSSIYLCSVTQGANQPQHFGDGTRLSIL.

The V call is TRBV20-1, the J call TRBJ2-7; a possible D gene is TRBD2 (6 bases). Looked up from germline, CDR1 is DFQATT and CDR2 is SNEGSKA (reference sequence). V was trimmed by 4 bases and J by 0 bases, leaving 16 bases between them. This CDR3 has 15 residues. For the CDR3, the DNA is TGCAGTGCTAATCACATTAGCGGCAGCTCCTACGAGCAGTACTTC. This sequence encodes CSANHISGSSYEQYF.

Only a few counts were recorded for this clonotype. This chain links TRBV5-1 with TRBJ2-3; the match to TRBD2 covers 10 bases. CDR3 length equals 15 residues. CDR1 is SGHRS and CDR2 is YFSETQ in the germline V gene. V was pared by 5 bases and J by 4 bases, with 7 bases of the junction left unmatched. CDR3 loop: CASSQAGGPSDTQYF. For the CDR3, the DNA is TGCGCCAGCAGTCAAGCGGGAGGGCCATCAGATACGCAGTATTTT. Filled out from reference TRBV5-1 and TRBJ2-3, the complete variable domain reads KAGVTQTPRYLIKTRGQQVTLSCSPISGHRSVSWYQQTPGQGLQFLFEYFSETQRNKGNFPGRFSGRQFSNSRSEMNVSTLELGDSALYLCASSQAGGPSDTQYFGPGTRLTVL.

This clonotype has at least ten counts. The CDR3 DNA reads as TGCGCCAGCAGCTTGGGTCCAGAGAACACCGGGGAGCTGTTTTTT. Its translation: CASSLGPENTGELFF. The chain combines TRBV5-1 with TRBJ2-2; D gene unclear. Trimming stripped 0 bases from V and 1 base from J, with 7 bases between. Germline CDR1 reads SGHRS; CDR2 reads YFSETQ. There are 15 residues in the CDR3.

V usage is TRBV5-1 and J usage is TRBJ2-1, with 9 bases lining up with TRBD2. CDR1 and CDR2 from the germline V gene are SGHRS and YFSETQ. The CDR3 is made up of 14 amino acids. V dropped 5 bases and J dropped 2; count of bases not matched to a gene: 2. DNA of the CDR3: TGCGCCAGCAGTGCTAGCGGGACCTACAATGAGCAGTTCTTC. It is translated as CASSASGTYNEQFF.

As regards this clonotype: A read error may produce the germline difference seen at one junction end. V usage is TRBV5-1 and J usage is TRBJ2-3; D is unclear. The germline gives CDR1 SGHRS, CDR2 YFSETQ. The CDR3 is made up of 13 amino acids. CDR3 nucleotide sequence: TGCGCCAGCAGCTTGGTCCCTTCAGATACACAGTATTTT. As protein: CASSLVPSDTQYF.

There are many counts of this clonotype. The chain carries TRBV5-1 and TRBJ2-2, with 10 bases matching TRBD1. The J segment lost 4 bases and the V segment lost 4 bases, leaving 4 bases of the junction unmatched. Germline values: CDR1 SGHRS, CDR2 YFSETQ. The CDR3 loop spans 15 amino acids. The CDR3 coding sequence is TGCGCCAGCAGCATAGACAGGGGGCCCACCGGGGAGCTGTTTTTT. This sequence encodes CASSIDRGPTGELFF.

This clonotype was recorded at least ten times. This chain connects TRBV5-1 to TRBJ2-6; the D is unclear. This CDR3 contains 14 residues. V lost 3 bases and J 0 bases, leaving 4 bases between the germline ends. Germline CDR1 SGHRS, CDR2 YFSETQ. CDR3 region: CASSSHSGANVLTF. Here the CDR3 DNA reads TGCGCCAGCAGCTCCCACTCTGGGGCCAACGTCCTGACTTTC.

The chain joins TRBV24-1 to TRBJ2-1; a weak D match, TRBD2 (6 bases). This CDR3 contains 15 residues. The V end lost 5 bases, the J end lost 0 bases, and 10 bases lay between the germline ends. CDR1 is KGHDR and CDR2 is SFDVKD in the germline V gene. The CDR3 is CATSGRETSYNEQFF. CDR3 coding DNA: TGTGCCACCAGTGGGAGGGAGACCTCCTACAATGAGCAGTTCTTC.

This clonotype occurred many times. The rearrangement links TRBV10-3 to TRBJ1-5, with D possibly matching TRBD1 (5 bases). The CDR3 loop spans 12 amino acids. In germline, CDR1 is ENHRY, CDR2 SYGVKD. The V end lost 7 bases, the J end lost 8 bases, and 12 bases lay between the germline ends. CDR3 bases: TGTGCCATCAAACGATCGGGGGAGCCCCAGCATTTT. Encoded protein: CAIKRSGEPQHF.

On this clonotype itself: One junction end does not reproduce the germline sequence, and a read error may be involved. This rearrangement joins TRBV18 to TRBJ1-2, with 8 bases fitting TRBD1. There are 14 residues in the CDR3. CDR1 KGHSH and CDR2 LQKENI come from the germline V gene. This chain's CDR3 is CPSSPGQDFYGYTF. As DNA, the CDR3 is TGTCCCAGCTCACCGGGACAGGATTTCTATGGCTACACCTTC.

This clonotype was seen ten or more times. The chain combines TRBV4-1 with TRBJ2-7; tentative D call: TRBD2 (6 bases). Looked up from germline, CDR1 is MGHRA and CDR2 is YSYEKL. There are 14 residues in the CDR3. The V and J ends lost 4 bases and 0 bases respectively, with 10 bases between them. The CDR3: CASSRGDFSYEQYF. The CDR3 region has the DNA TGCGCCAGCAGCCGTGGGGACTTCTCCTACGAGCAGTACTTC.

A few counts support this clonotype. V is TRBV20-1 and J is TRBJ2-7; D is perhaps TRBD2 (5 bases). V was shortened by 4 bases and J by 6 bases, with 16 bases between the two germline ends. The germline V gene has CDR1 DFQATT and CDR2 SNEGSKA (reference sequence). The CDR3 sequence is 13 residues long. This chain's CDR3 is CSAIKGVGSEQYF. The CDR3 region has the DNA TGCAGTGCTATAAAGGGAGTGGGCTCCGAGCAGTACTTC.

This clonotype came up many times. V usage is TRBV5-1 and J usage is TRBJ1-4; possible D gene TRBD1, 5 bases. V was cut by 3 bases and J by 6 bases, with 12 bases left in between. Germline V gene lookup returns CDR1 SGHRS and CDR2 YFSETQ. The CDR3 runs to 14 residues. The CDR3 nucleotides are TGCGCCAGCAGCTCCTCTCGGGGGGATGAAAAACTGTTTTTT. Translation: CASSSSRGDEKLFF.

The chain uses TRBV6-5 and TRBJ2-7; no clear D gene. Trimming took 5 bases from V and 0 from J, leaving 14 bases between them. The CDR3 extends over 15 amino acids. CDR1 MNHEY and CDR2 SVGAGI come from the germline V gene. CDR3 in DNA: TGTGCCAGCAGTCGCCTCAGTACGAGCTCCTACGAGCAGTACTTC. This codes for CASSRLSTSSYEQYF.

The CDR3 DNA reads TGTGCCAGCGCGTCGATGACCAAAAACATTCAGTACTTC. As protein: CASASMTKNIQYF. The J gene is TRBJ2-4, the V gene TRBV11-2; no reliable D call. Germline CDR1 reads SGHAT; CDR2 reads FQNNGV. The CDR3 consists of 13 residues. V lost 8 bases and J 2 bases, leaving 10 bases between the germline ends. The whole variable domain, filled in from reference TRBV11-2 and TRBJ2-4, reads EAGVAQSPRYKIIEKRQSVAFWCNPISGHATLYWYQQILGQGPKLLIQFQNNGVVDDSQLPKDRFSAERLKGVDSTLKIQPAKLEDSAVYLCASASMTKNIQYFGAGTRLSVL.

This chain uses TRBV6-2 or TRBV6-3 with TRBJ2-7, with TRBD1 matching 7 bases. CDR3 size: 13 residues. Losses at the gene ends were 6 bases for V and 1 base for J; bases not matched to a gene: 3. Per germline, CDR1 MNHEY and CDR2 SVGEGT. The CDR3 DNA is TGTGCCAGCAGAACGACAGGGTCCTACGAGCAGTACTTC. Amino acid sequence: CASRTTGSYEQYF.

This clonotype showed up many times. The chain carries TRBV7-2 and TRBJ2-1, with D hard to call. Looked up from germline, CDR1 is SGHTA and CDR2 is FQGNSA. CDR3 length: 15 amino acids. Between the trimmed V and J ends, which lost 2 bases and 7 bases, there was a span of 15 bases. The CDR3 DNA reads TGTGCCAGCAGCTTAAGCCTAGGATCAGAGAATGAGCAGTTCTTC. This translates into CASSLSLGSENEQFF.